Listed here are 17 T cell receptor beta chains from one sample, sequenced in a study of memory CD4+ T cells and cytomegalovirus serostatus. Sequencing used immunoSEQ multiplex PCR; TCRdb keeps in-frame clones, though not all of them. The sample has over 35,000 clones, under 80% seen once. The sort gate was single viable CD3+CD4+CD8-CD45RO+ cells for memory CD4+ T cells. The specimen was memory CD4+ T cells from blood. Source of these receptors: an adult in good health and CMV-seronegative.

This rearrangement joins TRBV4-1 to TRBJ2-3; 11 bases are a match to TRBD2. The J segment lost 4 bases and the V segment lost 0 bases, leaving 6 bases of the junction unmatched. CDR3 length: 17 residues. Germline-derived CDR1 and CDR2 are MGHRA and YSYEKL. The CDR3 nucleotides read TGCGCCAGCAGCCAAGAGGAGGGTAGCGGGGGGGCAGATACGCAGTATTTT. Protein product: CASSQEEGSGGADTQYF.

The rearrangement links TRBV14 to TRBJ2-5, with TRBD1 matching over 9 bases. This CDR3 is 19 amino acids long. The germline CDR1 and CDR2 sequences are SGHDN and FVKESK. V shed 1 base and J 7 bases; nucleotides not matched to a gene: 19. CDR3 in DNA: TGTGCCAGCAGCCAAGGGTTCCTTCGGGACAGGGCCCTTTGGGGGACCCAGTACTTC. It is translated as CASSQGFLRDRALWGTQYF.

This chain links TRBV19 with TRBJ1-2; the match to TRBD1 covers 11 bases. There are 13 residues in the CDR3. Trimming took 5 bases from V and 4 from J; bases not matched to a gene: 0. Germline CDR1 LNHDA, CDR2 SQIVND (reference sequence). The CDR3 nucleotides are TGTGCCAGTAGTGGGACAGGGGGCTATGGCTACACCTTC. This translates into CASSGTGGYGYTF.

The gene calls are TRBV5-1 and TRBJ1-2; TRBD1 might be the D (6 bases). Germline lookup yields CDR1 SGHRS and CDR2 YFSETQ. This CDR3 spans 12 amino acids. The germline V and J ends were trimmed by 7 bases and 6 bases, with 13 bases remaining between them. CDR3 sequence: CASGPGAHGYTF. CDR3 sequence (DNA): TGCGCCAGCGGACCGGGGGCGCATGGCTACACCTTC. Combining the CDR3 with reference TRBV5-1 and TRBJ1-2 gives the whole variable domain KAGVTQTPRYLIKTRGQQVTLSCSPISGHRSVSWYQQTPGQGLQFLFEYFSETQRNKGNFPGRFSGRQFSNSRSEMNVSTLELGDSALYLCASGPGAHGYTFGSGTRLTVV.

This clone appeared a few times. The genes are TRBV7-6 and TRBJ2-5; no clear D. This CDR3 is 14 amino acids long. Looked up from germline, CDR1 is SGHVS and CDR2 is FNYEAQ. Trimming took 5 bases from V and 1 from J, leaving 11 bases between them. The CDR3 is CASSRARSQETQYF. The CDR3, as DNA: TGTGCCAGCAGCCGTGCGAGGAGCCAAGAGACCCAGTACTTC.

This clone was recorded once. V is TRBV5-1 and J is TRBJ2-1; D is perhaps TRBD1 (5 bases). Germline-derived CDR1 and CDR2 are SGHRS and YFSETQ. Trimming removed 1 base from V and 5 bases from J, with 10 bases in between. The CDR3 covers 14 residues. The CDR3 loop reads CASSLLDSDNEQFF. CDR3 nucleotide sequence: TGCGCCAGCAGCTTGTTAGACAGTGACAATGAGCAGTTCTTC.

This chain connects TRBV6-5 to TRBJ1-5; no reliable D call. Germline CDR1 and CDR2: MNHEY and SVGAGI. CDR3 size: 15 residues. Trimming stripped 6 bases from V and 0 bases from J, with 12 bases between. The CDR3 nucleotides are TGTGCCAGCAGCCCGACATATTCTAGCAATCAGCCCCAGCATTTT. Its translation: CASSPTYSSNQPQHF.

The V call is TRBV5-5, the J call TRBJ1-6; D is possibly TRBD1 (6 bases). This CDR3 contains 14 residues. Germline V gene lookup returns CDR1 SGHKS and CDR2 YYEKEE (reference sequence). V was cut by 5 bases and J by 8 bases, with 14 bases left in between. For the CDR3, the DNA is TGTGCCAGCAGTCCGGACAGTCCAGATTCACCCCTCCACTTT. Protein product: CASSPDSPDSPLHF. The full variable domain, in which reference TRBV5-5 and TRBJ1-6 provide the parts outside the CDR3, is DAGVTQSPTHLIKTRGQQVTLRCSPISGHKSVSWYQQVLGQGPQFIFQYYEKEERGRGNFPDRFSARQFPNYSSELNVNALLLGDSALYLCASSPDSPDSPLHFGNGTRLTVT.

The chain recombines TRBV28 with TRBJ1-1; D gene unclear. Trimming cost V 6 bases and J 1 base, with 9 bases left between them. The CDR3 extends over 13 amino acids. Germline-derived CDR1 and CDR2 are MDHEN and SYDVKM. The CDR3 reads CASREGWNTEAFF. CDR3 DNA sequence: TGTGCCAGCAGGGAAGGATGGAACACTGAAGCTTTCTTT. The full variable domain, its missing parts supplied by reference TRBV28 and TRBJ1-1, is DVKVTQSSRYLVKRTGEKVFLECVQDMDHENMFWYRQDPGLGLRLIYFSYDVKMKEKGDIPEGYSVSREKKERFSLILESASTNQTSMYLCASREGWNTEAFFGQGTRLTVV.

The sample holds one count of this clone. The V gene is TRBV28, the J gene TRBJ2-7, with D possibly matching TRBD1 (6 bases). Germline V gene lookup returns CDR1 MDHEN and CDR2 SYDVKM. V dropped 4 bases and J dropped 13 bases, with 14 bases sitting between them. CDR3 length: 11 amino acids. The CDR3 protein is CASSSATGRYF. DNA for the CDR3: TGTGCCAGCAGTTCCGCGACAGGAAGATACTTC.

A few counts support this clone. The rearrangement uses TRBV7-2 and TRBJ1-5; TRBD1 aligns across 8 bases. V was clipped by 4 bases and J by 7 bases; unmatched bases: 9. Germline loops: CDR1 SGHTA, CDR2 FQGNSA. CDR3 size: 15 residues. DNA of the CDR3: TGTGCCAGCAGCTCCGACAGGGGACGAGAACAGCCCCAGCATTTT. The encoded protein is CASSSDRGREQPQHF.

In its sample, this clone was seen once. The V and J genes are TRBV30 and TRBJ1-1; 9 bases match TRBD1. The CDR3 sequence is 17 residues long. V gave up 4 bases and J gave up 1 base; unmatched junction bases: 13. The germline V gene has CDR1 GTSNPN and CDR2 SVGIG (reference sequence). CDR3 sequence: CAWNEGQGHPWNTEAFF. As DNA, the CDR3 is TGTGCCTGGAATGAGGGACAGGGCCACCCCTGGAACACTGAAGCTTTCTTT.

This clone occurred once. V and J are TRBV6-1 and TRBJ2-4; D is perhaps TRBD1 (6 bases). This CDR3 comprises 15 residues. Germline CDR1 and CDR2: MNHNS and SASEGT. V shed 3 bases and J shed 0 bases, with 9 bases lying between them. This CDR3 is CASSDQGLAKNIQYF. As DNA, the CDR3 is TGTGCCAGCAGTGATCAGGGGCTAGCCAAAAACATTCAGTACTTC.

The rearrangement links TRBV5-8 to TRBJ2-7, with 8 bases identical to TRBD1. J lost 6 bases, V lost 3 bases, and 11 bases had no gene match. The CDR3 contains 15 residues. Per germline, CDR1 SGHTS and CDR2 YDEGEE. CDR3: CASSSWTGSSGEQYF. The DNA of the CDR3 is TGTGCCAGCAGCTCCTGGACAGGGAGCAGTGGCGAGCAGTACTTC.

This chain links TRBV15 with TRBJ2-7, with 7 bases aligning to TRBD1. Germline CDR1 is LNHNV and CDR2 is YYDKDF (reference sequence). With 5 bases clipped from V and 2 bases from J, the junction kept 12 bases outside the gene matches. The CDR3 sequence is 16 residues long. The CDR3: CATSLRGWDRAYEQYF. The CDR3 DNA is TGTGCCACCAGCCTAAGAGGTTGGGACAGAGCCTACGAGCAGTACTTC.

This chain links TRBV6-5 with TRBJ1-5; D perhaps matches TRBD1 (5 bases). The germline CDR1 and CDR2 sequences are MNHEY and SVGAGI. The CDR3 loop spans 14 amino acids. Trimming removed 10 bases at V and 4 bases at J, with 17 bases between. CDR3 loop: CATQGAAVNQPQHF. The CDR3 region has the DNA TGTGCCACCCAAGGGGCAGCGGTAAATCAGCCCCAGCATTTT.

The chain carries TRBV19 and TRBJ2-7; no reliable D call. This CDR3 spans 13 amino acids. Germline V CDR1 and CDR2: LNHDA, SQIVND (reference sequence). Trimming left V 4 bases short and J 2 bases short, with 9 bases between. The CDR3 sequence: CASSRAATYEQYF. DNA of the CDR3: TGTGCCAGTAGTAGGGCAGCTACCTACGAGCAGTACTTC. Filled out from reference TRBV19 and TRBJ2-7, the complete variable domain reads DGGITQSPKYLFRKEGQNVTLSCEQNLNHDAMYWYRQDPGQGLRLIYYSQIVNDFQKGDIAEGYSVSREKKESFPLTVTSAQKNPTAFYLCASSRAATYEQYFGPGTRLTVT.